This TCR beta chain emerged from a study of control samples from healthy donors and cancer patients. TCRdb's table, derived via immunoSEQ multiplex PCR, lists solely in-frame clones and lacks some. The sample yields fewer than 200,000 clones, 90% to 95% seen once. Germline CDR1 and CDR2: MRHNA and SNTAGT. V was pared by 7 bases and J by 7 bases, with 20 bases between. This CDR3 has 15 amino acids. This clone was detected once. The specimen was blood. V is TRBV6-4 and J is TRBJ1-5; D may be TRBD1 (6 bases). This clonotype originated in a man aged 18 to 29 in good health. The CDR3 DNA reads as TGTGCCAGCATCTTGGGGGGACATTGGGAACAGCCCCAGCATTTT. It is translated as CASILGGHWEQPQHF.